The TCR beta chain described here comes from a study of blood T cell repertoires in COVID-19. Study summary: Some COVID-19 samples were acute and others convalescent; all came from the United States, Italy and Spain. T cells, B-cell-depleted T cells, or PBMCs provided the cDNA or gDNA that served as material.

As processed by the authors: The assay estimated nucleated cells by amplifying reference gene primers. Produced via immunoSEQ multiplex PCR; TCRdb's table is partial and in-frame only. V and J calls and clone size are given by that table; D and trimming were obtained from the DNA. The sample includes 120,000 or so clones, about four fifths seen only once; the top ten take approximately 12%. V trimming: 5 bases; J trimming: 4 bases; junction bases outside the gene matches: 9. Germline CDR1 SGHAT, CDR2 FQNNGV. CDR3 length equals 16 residues. The specimen was peripheral blood. This TCR derives from a man aged 60 to 75 with acute or convalescent COVID-19. This rearrangement joins TRBV11-2 to TRBJ1-5; 9 bases line up with TRBD1. DNA for the CDR3: TGTGCCAGCAGCCCCGCGGGACAGGGTTTTAATCAGCCCCAGCATTTT. It codes for CASSPAGQGFNQPQHF.